This TCR beta chain emerged from a study of shared clonotypes between healthy human individuals. The overall study: With ages of 18 to 49, the donors were two women and a few men. Study-level points and caveats: Relative to their counterparts shared across all four donors, non-shared clonotypes exhibited diminished generation probabilities. Between a handful of donors, naive CD4 clonotypes were shared at a level of about 5%.

The CDR3 consists of 14 residues. The germline V gene encodes CDR1 MDHEN and CDR2 SYDVKM. V lost 6 bases and J 6 bases, leaving 15 bases between the germline ends. A word on this clone: Antigen: not known.

TCRdb's table, derived via immunoSEQ multiplex PCR, lists solely in-frame clones and lacks some. The sample yields over a million clones, more than 75% seen once. The rearrangement uses TRBV28 and TRBJ2-4; possibly TRBD1 for D (5 bases). The TCR was taken from a man aged 18 to 35 in good health. Some clones in this sample may be carry-over from other donors' samples. Material: memory CD4+ T cells from PBMCs. Indicated subset: CD45RA-negative fraction. The CDR3 sequence: CASSSTSQGNIQYF. Here the CDR3 DNA reads TGTGCCAGCAGCTCCACATCCCAGGGAAACATTCAGTACTTC.